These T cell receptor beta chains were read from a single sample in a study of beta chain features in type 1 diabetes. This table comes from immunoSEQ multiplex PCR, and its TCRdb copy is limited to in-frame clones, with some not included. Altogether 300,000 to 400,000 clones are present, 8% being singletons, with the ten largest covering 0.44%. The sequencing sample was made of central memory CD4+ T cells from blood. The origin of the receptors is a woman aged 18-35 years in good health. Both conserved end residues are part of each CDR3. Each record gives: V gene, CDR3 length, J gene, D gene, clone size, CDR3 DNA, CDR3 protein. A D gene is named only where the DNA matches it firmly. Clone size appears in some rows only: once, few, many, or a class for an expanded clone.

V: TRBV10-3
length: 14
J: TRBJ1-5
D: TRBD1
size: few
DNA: TGTGCCATCAGCGTCGGACAGGGCAACCAGCCCCAGCATTTT
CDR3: CAISVGQGNQPQHF

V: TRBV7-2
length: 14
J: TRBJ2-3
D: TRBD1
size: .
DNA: TGTGCCAGCAACCCGGGACAGGGTCCAGATACGCAGTATTTT
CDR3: CASNPGQGPDTQYF

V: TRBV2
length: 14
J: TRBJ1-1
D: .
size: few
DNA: TGTGCCAGCAGTAAGGCCTACAGTTCGACTGAAGCTTTCTTT
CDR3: CASSKAYSSTEAFF

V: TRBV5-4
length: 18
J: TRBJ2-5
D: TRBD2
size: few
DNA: TGTGCCAGCAGCCCCGTTGGGACTAGCGGGAGGGCCTTGAAGACCCAGTACTTC
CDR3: CASSPVGTSGRALKTQYF

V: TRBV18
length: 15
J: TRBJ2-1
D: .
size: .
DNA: TGTGCCAGCTCACCCATGGCACCTCCGGAGAATGAGCAGTTCTTC
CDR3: CASSPMAPPENEQFF

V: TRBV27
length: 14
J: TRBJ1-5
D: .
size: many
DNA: TGTGCCAGCAGTACGTTCGGGGGGGATCAGCCCCAGCATTTT
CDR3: CASSTFGGDQPQHF

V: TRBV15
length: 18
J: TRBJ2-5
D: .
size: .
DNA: TGTGCCACCAGCAGATTCGGGACTCACTCCCAGTACCAAGAGACCCAGTACTTC
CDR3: CATSRFGTHSQYQETQYF

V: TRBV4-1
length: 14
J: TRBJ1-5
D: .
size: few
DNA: TGCGCCAGCAGCCTCTCCCAGGCGGATCAGCCCCAGCATTTT
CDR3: CASSLSQADQPQHF

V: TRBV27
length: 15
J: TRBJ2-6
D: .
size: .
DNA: TGTGCCAGCAGTTTAAGGGGAACTGGGGCCAACGTCCTGACTTTC
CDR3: CASSLRGTGANVLTF

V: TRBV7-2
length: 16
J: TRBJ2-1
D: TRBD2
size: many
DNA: TGTGCCAGCAGCTTACTCAGCGGGAGGGCCTACAATGAGCAGTTCTTC
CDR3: CASSLLSGRAYNEQFF

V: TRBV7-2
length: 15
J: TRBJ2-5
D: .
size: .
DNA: TGTGCCAGCAGCCCTTGGGCGACCGGGCAAGAGACCCAGTACTTC
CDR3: CASSPWATGQETQYF

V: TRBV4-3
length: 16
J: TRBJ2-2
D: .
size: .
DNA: TGCGCCAGCAGCCAAGCATATGGTGCGAACACCGGGGAGCTGTTTTTT
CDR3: CASSQAYGANTGELFF

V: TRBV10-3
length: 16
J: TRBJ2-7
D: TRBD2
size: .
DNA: TGTGCCATCAGTGGGTCGACGGGACTAGCGACCCACGAGCAGTACTTC
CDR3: CAISGSTGLATHEQYF

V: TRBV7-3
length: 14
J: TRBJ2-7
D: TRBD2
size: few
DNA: TGTGCCAGCAGCCCGACTAGCGTACCCTACGAGCAGTACTTC
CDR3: CASSPTSVPYEQYF

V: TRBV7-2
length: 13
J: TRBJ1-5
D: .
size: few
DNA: TGTGCCAGCAGCCAACAGGGACATCAGCCCCAGCATTTT
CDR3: CASSQQGHQPQHF

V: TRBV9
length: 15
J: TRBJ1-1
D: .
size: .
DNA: TGTGCCAGCAGCCAAAGGGGACGGACAAGCACTGAAGCTTTCTTT
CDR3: CASSQRGRTSTEAFF

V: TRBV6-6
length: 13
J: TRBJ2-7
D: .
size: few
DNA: TGTGCCAGCAGTTCCTTCCCTAAACCCACCTTATACTTC
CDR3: CASSSFPKPTLYF

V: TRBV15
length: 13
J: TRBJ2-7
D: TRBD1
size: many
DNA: TGTGCCACCAGCACAAGACAGGGAGATGTGCAGTACTTC
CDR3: CATSTRQGDVQYF

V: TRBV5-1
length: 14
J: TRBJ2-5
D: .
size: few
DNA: TGCGCCAGCAGCTCCGGGACGGCAAAAGAGACCCAGTACTTC
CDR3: CASSSGTAKETQYF

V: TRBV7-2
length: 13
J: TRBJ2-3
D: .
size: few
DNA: TGTGCCAGCAGCCCGCCTAGCACAGATACGCAGTATTTT
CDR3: CASSPPSTDTQYF

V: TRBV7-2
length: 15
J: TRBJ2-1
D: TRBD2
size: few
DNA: TGTGCCAGCAGCTTAACTAGCGGGAATAGGGATGAGCAGTTCTTC
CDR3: CASSLTSGNRDEQFF

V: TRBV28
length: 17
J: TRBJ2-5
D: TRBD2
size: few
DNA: TGTGCCAGCAGTCCCTCCGGGGGCGGGAGGGCCATTGGGACCCAGTACTTC
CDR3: CASSPSGGGRAIGTQYF